A single T cell receptor beta chain is shown here with its context. Its antigen has not been determined. Nothing much larger sits one base from this clone, and base qualities are not available. The data are from a study of shared clonotypes between healthy human individuals (dated by TCRdb to about 2020). At the level of the whole study: A couple of women and a few men aged 18 to 49 years were included in the cohort. For each donor, CD4 naive and CD4 memory were each given three plates, CD8 naive was given two plates, and CD8 memory was given one plate. The study deeply sequenced blood TCR repertoires of about 5 healthy adults to estimate repertoire size and the extent of clonotype sharing between individuals. Different laboratories and diverse techniques were used to prepare libraries and sequence TCR repertoires, to increase sequencing depth and limit assay-specific biases. Per donor, leukapheresis produced somewhere between about 0.8 and 9.5 billion PBMCs. Summary of the overall study and its limitations: Incomplete sequencing was indicated by rarefaction of sorted-subset datasets, despite the large sequencing depth. Naive subsets generally had larger estimated clonotype richness than memory subsets did. Only blood was sampled, and tissue TCR repertoires likely differ from those in blood. Higher generation probabilities were observed for clonotypes shared by all four sorted-subset donors than for non-shared clonotypes. Sharing across several donors was observed for 5% to 6.5% of naive CD4, over 3% of naive CD8, 2.3% of memory CD4, and about 0.38% of memory CD8 clonotypes. Because the study included only a small number of donors, the genetic and exposure-history diversity represented was limited. Pairwise subsampling led to the expectation that sequencing depth would affect the degree of clonotype sharing among donors.

TCR CDR3 regions were amplified from genomic DNA by multiplex PCR using the deep immunoSEQ assay. For each cell subset, the extracted genomic DNA was distributed evenly across all wells of several immunoSEQ 96-well plates, and each plate served as one replicate. For sorted subsets, each replicate PCR was loaded with around 200 ng genomic DNA, equivalent to 30,000 or so T cell genomes. Purified libraries were measured with a Qubit 3.0 fluorometer, size-checked on a Bioanalyzer 2100, and measured again with the KAPA Library Quantification kit. Every immunoSEQ 96-well plate was sequenced on a separate single-read 150-cycle Illumina NextSeq 550 flow cell. The paper's processing steps were these. The immunoSEQ output contained only junctional sequences without quality scores, so filtering could not match that applied to full-length reads. To assign V/J genes and CDR3, sequences were annotated using PyIR, a Python wrapper for IgBLAST v1.9, with IMGT germline references. Any read was removed if the V/J assignment was weak (E-value above 1e-6), the CDR3 was missing, or the read contained stop codons, out-of-frame junctions, or ambiguous translated residues. A V3J clonotype was defined by an identical inferred V gene, J gene, and CDR3 amino acid sequence. Percentage overlap between repertoires was computed as shared unique clonotypes divided by the size of the smaller repertoire. Repertoire richness was assessed with RTK rarefaction, the Chao1 estimator, and Recon v2.1 estimates of unobserved clonotypes. Generation probabilities were computed with OLGA for all TCRbeta clonotypes obtained by the gDNA method from several donors. TCRdb holds this immuneACCESS table with in-frame rearrangements only. Some clones are missing; in checked studies, unresolved V genes explain under half, and the rest has no known cause. The V and J calls and the clone size are those of that table, but D and trimming were determined from the DNA. The sample table records around 720,000 clones; around 73% of these occur just once. The ten largest clones add up to about 1.8% of the sample.

V loses 0 bases, J loses 2 bases, and the germline ends lie 16 bases apart. Based on the germline V gene, the CDR1 and CDR2 sequences are MDHEN and SYDVKM. The CDR3 has 17 amino acids, counting the end cysteine and phenylalanine. Of the read, only the CDR3 DNA is kept; its 51 bases are in frame from base 1. The donors were healthy, HIV-negative adults who had no recently reported acute infections or vaccinations. Only Caucasian adults living in Nashville, Tennessee, USA were represented among the donors. Magnetic negative selection was used to enrich CD4+ T cells, after which naive cells were positively selected on CD45RA and the negative fraction became the memory subset. After blood collection by leukapheresis, PBMCs were isolated using Ficoll-Histopaque density gradient centrifugation and then cryopreserved in the vapor phase of liquid nitrogen. Analytical flow cytometry was used to check the purity and quantity of every magnetically sorted T cell population. Each sorted fraction had its genomic DNA isolated and then quantified by UV absorbance on a Nanodrop 2000c.

What was sequenced was memory CD4+ T cells sorted from blood. The sample's cell subset or site label is to be understood as: CD45RA-negative fraction. The sequence is built from TRBV28 and TRBJ1-2; 5 matching bases give a weak D call of TRBD1. The clonotype originates from a woman between 25 and 40 years old in good health. The DNA sequence is as follows: TGTGCCAGCAGTTTATGGCTGGGCCAAGGGGCAAACTATGGCTACACCTTC. This encodes CASSLWLGQGANYGYTF.